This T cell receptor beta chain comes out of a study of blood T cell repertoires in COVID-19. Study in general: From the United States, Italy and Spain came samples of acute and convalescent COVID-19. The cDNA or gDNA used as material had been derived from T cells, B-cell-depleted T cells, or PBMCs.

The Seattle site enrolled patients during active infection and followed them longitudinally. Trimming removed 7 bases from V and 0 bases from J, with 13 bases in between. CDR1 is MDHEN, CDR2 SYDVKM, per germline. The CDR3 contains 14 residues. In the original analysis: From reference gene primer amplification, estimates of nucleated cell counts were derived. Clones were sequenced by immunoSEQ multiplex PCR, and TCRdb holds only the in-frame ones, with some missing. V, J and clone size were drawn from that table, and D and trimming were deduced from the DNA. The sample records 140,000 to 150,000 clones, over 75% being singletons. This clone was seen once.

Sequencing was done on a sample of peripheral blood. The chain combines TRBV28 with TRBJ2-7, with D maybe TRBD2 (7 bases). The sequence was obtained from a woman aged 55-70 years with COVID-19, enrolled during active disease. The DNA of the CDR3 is TGTGCCAGCATCGAAGGGGGGGGCTCCTACGAGCAGTACTTC. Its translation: CASIEGGGSYEQYF.